This TCR beta chain was identified during a study of blood T cell repertoires in COVID-19. For the study at large: PBMCs, B-cell-depleted T cells, or T cells provided the cDNA or gDNA that made up the material.

The germline V gene has CDR1 SGHAT and CDR2 FQNNGV. V shed 5 bases, J shed 9 bases, and the junction held 16 bases outside the gene matches. The CDR3 length is 16 residues. Assay used: immunoSEQ multiplex PCR; TCRdb lists only in-frame clones, some missing. The sample comprises 50,000 or so clones, 90% to 95% of which are singletons, and around 9.7% rests with the top ten. This TCR was recovered from a woman of 80 years or more with acute or convalescent COVID-19. The chain joins TRBV11-2 to TRBJ1-3; 7 bases fit TRBD1. Input material: peripheral blood. DNA of the CDR3: TGTGCCAGCAGCATACAACCTCAGGGGGTCGGAGGCACCATATATTTT. Its translation is CASSIQPQGVGGTIYF. The variable domain in full, completed from reference TRBV11-2 and TRBJ1-3, reads EAGVAQSPRYKIIEKRQSVAFWCNPISGHATLYWYQQILGQGPKLLIQFQNNGVVDDSQLPKDRFSAERLKGVDSTLKIQPAKLEDSAVYLCASSIQPQGVGGTIYFGEGSWLTVV.